This TCR beta chain was recovered during a study of identical twins listed by TCRdb under 2016. Describing the broader study: To test whether fetal clonotypes persist, the study used deep sequencing on TCR alpha and beta repertoires from monozygotic twins, unrelated adults of various ages, and cord blood. To rule out contamination, the twin experiments were replicated at different times with different library preparation protocols.

Summary of the overall study and its limitations: Invariant T cells such as MAIT and iNKT could partly confound zero-insertion analyses, although diverse VJ usage argued against such confounding for most clonotypes. The excess sharing between twins in beta out-of-frame sequences was weaker because fewer shared sequences reduced the signal-to-noise ratio. In monozygotic twins, out-of-frame TCR alpha sharing was systematically underestimated by recombination models, although the models agreed with sharing between unrelated individuals. Fewer insertions were carried by abundant cord blood beta clonotypes; a weaker similar trend was observed in young adult naive repertoires, while no such trend was observed in memory repertoires. Because the same donors could not be followed over many years, conclusions were based on cross-sectional statistical analysis. Out-of-frame TCR alpha sequences shared between twins showed an excess of low generation-probability sequences compared with coincidental sharing between unrelated individuals.

Cut back by 5 bases and 1 base, the V and J ends lie 5 bases apart. The CDR3, from cysteine to phenylalanine, totals 12 residues. The entry retains the CDR3 DNA only, 36 bases that are in frame from base 1. CDR1 WNHNN and CDR2 SYGVQD were looked up in the germline V gene (reference sequence). All donors were healthy Caucasians. Three unrelated non-twin adults were also sequenced: a male aged 18 to 30, a male aged 50 to 59 and a female aged 50 to 59. Using Miltenyi CD45RO+ enrichment and human naive T-cell isolation kits, memory (CD45RO+) and naive T cells were isolated from PBMC. As for this clonotype: No antigen is known for it. A much larger clone is a single base away; this may be a read error.

Libraries were prepared through 5' RACE. These reads were obtained on an Illumina HiSeq 2000. A universal primer binding site was added through template switching, and the final cDNA carried a unique molecular identifier so that TCR cDNA molecules could be counted accurately. Specific primers in the conserved constant-segment region were used to synthesize first-strand cDNA for TCR alpha and beta chains. To control for contamination, every cDNA library was double barcoded, receiving both a SMART-Mk sample barcode and Illumina barcodes. TruSeq adapter sequences, together with Illumina sample barcodes, were added in two successive PCR steps. TCR alpha and beta cDNA libraries were sequenced on the Illumina HiSeq platform with custom primers. For the original study's pipeline: Raw reads were processed with MiGEC to extract unique molecular identifiers, and MiXCR was used to determine CDR3 positions. For each individual, recombination models were inferred using an EM algorithm with the repgenHMM and IGoR tools. The tcR package in R was used for shared clonotype analysis, with sharing normalized by the product of cloneset sizes. To study raw recombination without the effects of thymic and clonal selection, out-of-frame nonproductive sequences were analyzed. TCRdb ran its own pipeline on the public reads, namely fastp trimming at Q25 and MiXCR clone calling, and kept in-frame beta chains. A single entry per CDR3 protein holds the most common genes and DNA from its merged rows. The V and J calls and clone size come from TCRdb's table, not from the authors' own analysis. Across this sample there are some 330,000 distinct CDR3 sequences, with approximately 8.7% seen only once. The top ten clones comprise roughly 8.9% of the sample.

The sample taken for sequencing was naive T cells sorted from blood. Explained via the paper, the cell subset or site label denotes: cells isolated with a human naive T-cell isolation kit. This receptor chain uses TRBV10-1 and TRBJ1-1; no D gene is confidently identified. The sequence was obtained from a woman in her fifties or sixties in good health. The CDR3 region reads CASSCRNTEAFF. DNA sequence: TGCGCCAGCAGTTGCAGGAACACTGAAGCTTTCTTT.